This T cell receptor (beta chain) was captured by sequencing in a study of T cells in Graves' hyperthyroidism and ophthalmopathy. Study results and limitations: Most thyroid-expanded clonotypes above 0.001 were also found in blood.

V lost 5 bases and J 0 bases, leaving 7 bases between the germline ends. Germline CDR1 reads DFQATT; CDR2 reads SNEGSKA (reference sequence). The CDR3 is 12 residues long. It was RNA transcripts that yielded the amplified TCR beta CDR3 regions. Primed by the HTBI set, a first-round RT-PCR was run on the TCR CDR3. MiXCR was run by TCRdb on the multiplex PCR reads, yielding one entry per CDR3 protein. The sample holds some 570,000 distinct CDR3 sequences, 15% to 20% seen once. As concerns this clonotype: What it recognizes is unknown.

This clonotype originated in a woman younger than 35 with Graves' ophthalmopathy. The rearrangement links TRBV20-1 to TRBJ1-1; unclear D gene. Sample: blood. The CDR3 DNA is TGCAGTGCTGACCTTATGAACACTGAAGCTTTCTTT. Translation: CSADLMNTEAFF.